This T cell receptor beta chain was profiled in a study of radiation and T cells in renal cell carcinoma. The CDR3 runs 15 residues. V was clipped by 0 bases and J by 1 base; unmatched bases: 3. Germline-derived CDR1 and CDR2 are SGHKS and YYEKEE (reference sequence). As for time point: blood 2 weeks post-SBRT. Noted treatment: 15 Gy SBRT to primary tumor, nephrectomy 4 weeks later. The tumor was a clear cell renal cell carcinoma. Libraries were prepared by immunoSEQ multiplex PCR; TCRdb keeps only in-frame clonotypes and omits some of them. Altogether more than 95,000 clones are present, 81% being singletons, with the ten largest covering roughly 6%.

The TCR sequence derives from a man aged 50-59 years with renal cell carcinoma. Sequencing used blood, obtained from a patient whose treatment included radiotherapy and nephrectomy. This sequence joins TRBV5-5 and TRBJ2-5; 7 bases match TRBD1. The CDR3 here is CASSLVGDSQETQYF. Here the CDR3 DNA reads TGTGCCAGCAGCTTGGTTGGGGACAGCCAAGAGACCCAGTACTTC.